The clone carrying this T cell receptor (beta chain) was detected only a few times. Its antigen remains unidentified. The V and J ends lost 2 bases and 2 bases respectively, with 9 bases between them. The CDR3 extends over 14 amino acids. The data were taken from a study of post-analysis software for immune sequencing data. Looking at the study overall: Patients with relapsing-remitting, secondary progressive and progressive-relapsing multiple sclerosis courses were all represented. Study-wide points: Versus controls, multiple sclerosis patients showed significantly lower diversity (normalized Chao1). Patients had higher frequencies than controls of about five TRBV segments, including TRBV5-6, TRBV5-1 and TRBV20-1.

Unique-molecular-identifier-tagged TCR beta cDNA libraries were used. Yield was approximately 500,000 cDNA molecules from roughly 0.93 to 9.6 million T cells. TCRdb reprocessed the PCR reads with MiXCR, giving one entry per CDR3 protein. The sample consists of more than 500,000 distinct CDR3 sequences, roughly 34% of them appearing once. The gene calls are TRBV12-3 or TRBV12-4 and TRBJ2-5; D gene unclear. The source of this sequence is a girl aged 2-17 years with multiple sclerosis. Source material: blood. For the CDR3, the DNA is TGTGCCAGCAGTTTACACGGTCCGCAAGAGACCCAGTACTTC. Translated: CASSLHGPQETQYF.